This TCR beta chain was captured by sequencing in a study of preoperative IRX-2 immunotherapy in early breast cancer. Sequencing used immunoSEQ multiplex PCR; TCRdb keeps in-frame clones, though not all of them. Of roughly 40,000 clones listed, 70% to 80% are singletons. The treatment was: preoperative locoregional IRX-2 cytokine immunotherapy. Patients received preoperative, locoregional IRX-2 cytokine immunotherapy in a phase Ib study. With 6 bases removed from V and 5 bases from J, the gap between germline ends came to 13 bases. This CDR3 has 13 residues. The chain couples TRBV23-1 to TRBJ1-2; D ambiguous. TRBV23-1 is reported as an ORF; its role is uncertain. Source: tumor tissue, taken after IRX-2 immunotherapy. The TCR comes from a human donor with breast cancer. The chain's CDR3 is CASSQDGPYGYTF. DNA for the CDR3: TGCGCCAGCAGCCAAGACGGCCCGTATGGCTACACCTTC.